These 9 T cell receptor beta chains were sequenced from one sample in a study of CD8 T cells in Susac syndrome. RNA in amounts of about 0.45 to 1 ug was reverse transcribed with random hexamers. MiXCR, run by TCRdb on the immunoSEQ multiplex PCR reads, gives a single entry per CDR3 protein. The table includes roughly 200,000 distinct CDR3 sequences, approximately 95% detected once. The sequenced sample was CD4+ T cells from PBMCs. The receptors derive from a human donor in good health.

The chain links TRBV30 to TRBJ2-2, with D perhaps TRBD2 (5 bases). V lost 2 bases to trimming and J lost 0 bases, with 7 bases between them. Germline V gives CDR1 GTSNPN, CDR2 SVGIG (reference sequence). The CDR3 has 14 amino acids. This chain's CDR3 is CAWSKRANTGELFF. The CDR3 region has the DNA TGTGCCTGGAGTAAGAGGGCGAACACCGGGGAGCTGTTTTTT.

The chain combines TRBV7-9 with TRBJ2-1; TRBD2 matches 12 bases. The CDR3 consists of 14 residues. CDR1 is SEHNR, CDR2 FQNEAQ, per germline (reference sequence). V lost 7 bases, J lost 9 bases, and 7 bases stayed unmatched. The CDR3 DNA reads TGTGCCAGCACCGGACTAGCGGGAACTGGTGAGCAGTTCTTC. As protein: CASTGLAGTGEQFF.

This clonotype was counted only a few times. V gene TRBV27 combines with J gene TRBJ1-1; 7 bases are shared with TRBD1. Germline trimming cut 3 bases from V and 5 bases from J; bases unmatched to any gene: 3. Germline values: CDR1 MNHEY, CDR2 SMNVEV (reference sequence). The CDR3 contains 13 residues. The chain's CDR3 is CASSLTGRTEAFF. The CDR3 DNA reads TGTGCCAGCAGTTTGACAGGGAGAACTGAAGCTTTCTTT.

The V and J genes are TRBV30 and TRBJ1-1; the D is unclear. The CDR3 contains 11 residues. The ends were cut back, 4 bases at V and 10 bases at J, with 13 bases in the middle. Per germline, CDR1 GTSNPN and CDR2 SVGIG (reference sequence). As DNA, the CDR3 is TGTGCCTGGAAAGGCCGAGTAGGAGCTTTCTTT. This translates into CAWKGRVGAFF.

The chain joins TRBV7-8 to TRBJ2-7, with 7 nucleotides matching TRBD2. Germline lookup yields CDR1 SGHVS and CDR2 FQNEAQ. V lost 5 bases and J lost 5; bases outside the gene matches: 12. This CDR3 region has 15 residues. Written as DNA, the CDR3 is TGTGCCAGCAGCCCCCCTGGCGGGAGAGGTGACGAGCAGTACTTC. As protein: CASSPPGGRGDEQYF.

This chain uses TRBV29-1 with TRBJ1-1; TRBD1 is a possible D gene (5 bases). The CDR3 has 12 residues. V lost 5 bases, J lost 5 bases, and 12 bases lay in between. Looked up from germline, CDR1 is SQVTM and CDR2 is ANQGSEA. The CDR3 DNA sequence: TGCAGCGTTACTAGGGGACGTACTGAAGCTTTCTTT. The encoded protein is CSVTRGRTEAFF.

The chain has TRBV29-1 and TRBJ2-3; D possibly matches TRBD1 or TRBD2 (5 bases each). Germline values: CDR1 SQVTM, CDR2 ANQGSEA. CDR3 length equals 11 residues. V was shortened by 3 bases and J by 9 bases, with 10 bases between the two germline ends. This chain's CDR3 is CSVDFWDTQYF. CDR3 nucleotides: TGCAGCGTTGATTTCTGGGACACGCAGTATTTT.

The rearrangement uses TRBV5-6 and TRBJ2-1; 10 bases line up with TRBD1. Germline lookup yields CDR1 SGHDT and CDR2 YYEEEE. V lost 4 bases and J lost 7; bases outside the gene matches: 5. The CDR3 covers 14 residues. CDR3 amino acids: CASSQTGGKNEQFF. CDR3 in DNA: TGTGCCAGCAGCCAGACAGGGGGCAAAAATGAGCAGTTCTTC.

This chain joins TRBV5-1 and TRBJ2-1; a weak D match, TRBD2 (5 bases). The CDR3 totals 16 residues. V lost 0 bases to trimming and J lost 9 bases, with 19 bases between them. Germline lookup yields CDR1 SGHRS and CDR2 YFSETQ. CDR3 in DNA: TGCGCCAGCAGCTTGGGAGGAAATAGCGTTGGTAGTGAGCAGTTCTTC. It encodes CASSLGGNSVGSEQFF.